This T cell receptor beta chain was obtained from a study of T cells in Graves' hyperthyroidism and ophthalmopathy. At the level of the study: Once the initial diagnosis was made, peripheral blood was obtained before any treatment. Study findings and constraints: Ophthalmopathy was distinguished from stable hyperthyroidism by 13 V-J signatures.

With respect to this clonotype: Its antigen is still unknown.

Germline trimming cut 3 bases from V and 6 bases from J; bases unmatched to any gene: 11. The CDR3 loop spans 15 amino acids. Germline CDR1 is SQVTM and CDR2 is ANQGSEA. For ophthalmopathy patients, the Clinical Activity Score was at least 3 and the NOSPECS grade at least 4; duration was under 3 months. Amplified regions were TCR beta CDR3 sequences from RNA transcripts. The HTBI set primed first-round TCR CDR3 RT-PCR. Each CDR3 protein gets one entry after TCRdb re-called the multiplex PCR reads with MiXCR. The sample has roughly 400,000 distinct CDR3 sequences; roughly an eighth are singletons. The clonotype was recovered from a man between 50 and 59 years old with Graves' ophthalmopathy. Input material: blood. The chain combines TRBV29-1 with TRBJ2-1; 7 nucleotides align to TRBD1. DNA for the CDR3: TGCAGCGTTGAGTACGACAGGGCCCGGATCAATGAGCAGTTCTTC. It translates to CSVEYDRARINEQFF.